A single sample is the source of the 22 T cell receptor beta chains below, sequenced in a study of control samples from healthy donors and cancer patients. Profiled with immunoSEQ multiplex PCR; TCRdb holds only in-frame clones, not every one. The sample yields about 190,000 clones, 91% seen once. The material sequenced was blood. The receptors derive from a young man in good health.

The chain combines TRBV6-1 with TRBJ2-7; 7 bases agree with TRBD2. Germline values: CDR1 MNHNS, CDR2 SASEGT. V gave up 3 bases and J gave up 3 bases; unmatched junction bases: 8. The CDR3 spans 15 residues. As DNA, the CDR3 is TGTGCCAGCAGTGATTTCGGGGGGACTATCTACGAGCAGTACTTC. Protein: CASSDFGGTIYEQYF.

CDR3 sequence (DNA): TGCAGTGCTAGTTTCAGGGTGAAAGCGGGGGGGTTCTACAATGAGCAGTTCTTC. Protein product: CSASFRVKAGGFYNEQFF. This sequence joins TRBV20-1 and TRBJ2-1; 10 bases fit TRBD2. CDR3 size: 18 residues. Germline loops: CDR1 DFQATT, CDR2 SNEGSKA (reference sequence). V was pared by 3 bases and J by 3 bases, with 14 bases of the junction left unmatched.

The genes are TRBV7-9 and TRBJ2-5; 7 positions match TRBD2. The J segment lost 2 bases and the V segment lost 5 bases, leaving 11 bases of the junction unmatched. The CDR3 runs to 16 residues. Looked up from germline, CDR1 is SEHNR and CDR2 is FQNEAQ (reference sequence). The CDR3 region has the DNA TGTGCCAGCAGCAAGCGGGACGGGACTCTTCAAGAGACCCAGTACTTC. Its translation: CASSKRDGTLQETQYF.

The chain combines TRBV7-2 with TRBJ1-3; tentative D call: TRBD1 (6 bases). Germline assignment: CDR1 SGHTA and CDR2 FQGNSA. The CDR3 is made up of 13 amino acids. Trimming shortened V by 4 bases and J by 5 bases, and 9 bases separated the two germline ends. CDR3 DNA: TGTGCCAGCAGCTCACAGGGTCGAAACACCATATATTTT. It is translated as CASSSQGRNTIYF. Supplemented by reference TRBV7-2 and TRBJ1-3, the full variable domain reads GAGVSQSPSNKVTEKGKDVELRCDPISGHTALYWYRQSLGQGLEFLIYFQGNSAPDKSGLPSDRFSAERTGGSVSTLTIQRTQQEDSAVYLCASSSQGRNTIYFGEGSWLTVV.

J is TRBJ1-6 and V is TRBV6-5; unclear D gene. With 5 bases removed from V and 5 bases from J, the gap between germline ends came to 10 bases. CDR3 length: 14 residues. In germline, CDR1 is MNHEY, CDR2 SVGAGI. CDR3 sequence (DNA): TGTGCCAGCAGTCAAAACAGAGATAATTCACCCCTCCACTTT. Amino acids: CASSQNRDNSPLHF.

The CDR3: CASSSKGQGIFSGELFF. CDR3 nucleotides: TGTGCCAGCAGTAGTAAGGGACAGGGAATTTTTTCCGGGGAGCTGTTTTTT. The rearrangement joins TRBV25-1 to TRBJ2-2, with 9 bases lining up with TRBD1. This CDR3 contains 17 residues. V was pared by 5 bases and J by 6 bases, with 13 bases of the junction left unmatched. In germline, CDR1 is MGHDK, CDR2 SYGVNS.

The chain employs TRBV5-4 and TRBJ2-3, with D possibly being TRBD2 (6 bases). The length of the CDR3 is 14 residues. Trimming cost V 3 bases and J 1 base, with 9 bases left between them. Per germline, CDR1 SGHNT and CDR2 YYREEE (reference sequence). In nucleotides, the CDR3 is TGTGCCAGCAGCTCGGGGGATCGCACAGATACGCAGTATTTT. As protein: CASSSGDRTDTQYF.

CDR3 in amino acids: CASSDDAAGTTNTGELFF. CDR3 nucleotide sequence: TGTGCCAGCAGCGATGACGCTGCCGGGACCACGAACACCGGGGAGCTGTTTTTT. V usage is TRBV13 and J usage is TRBJ2-2; D tentatively fits TRBD1 or TRBD2 (5 bases each). V lost 5 bases to trimming and J lost 0 bases, with 19 bases between them. The CDR3 contains 18 residues. The germline V gene encodes CDR1 PRHDT and CDR2 FYEKMQ (reference sequence).

This rearrangement joins TRBV19 to TRBJ2-4; D is unclear. The CDR3 contains 14 residues. The germline V gene encodes CDR1 LNHDA and CDR2 SQIVND (reference sequence). The V end was cut by 7 bases, the J end by 5 bases, with 15 bases between. CDR3 protein: CASTGGSLENIQYF. CDR3 bases: TGTGCCAGTACCGGCGGCTCCTTGGAAAACATTCAGTACTTC.

This clone was found once. The rearrangement joins TRBV6-1 to TRBJ2-7, with D unresolved. In germline, CDR1 is MNHNS, CDR2 SASEGT. V shed 2 bases and J shed 1 base, with 6 bases lying between them. The CDR3 runs to 13 residues. CDR3 bases: TGTGCCAGCAGTGAAATACAGTCCTACGAGCAGTACTTC. This sequence encodes CASSEIQSYEQYF.

V usage is TRBV28 and J usage is TRBJ1-4; unclear D gene. The V and J ends lost 8 bases and 3 bases respectively, with 13 bases between them. Germline V lookup: CDR1 MDHEN, CDR2 SYDVKM. CDR3 size: 14 residues. The CDR3 loop reads CASRGNSPNEKLFF. The DNA of the CDR3 is TGTGCCAGCCGGGGAAATTCACCTAATGAAAAACTGTTTTTT. The whole variable domain, filled in from reference TRBV28 and TRBJ1-4, reads DVKVTQSSRYLVKRTGEKVFLECVQDMDHENMFWYRQDPGLGLRLIYFSYDVKMKEKGDIPEGYSVSREKKERFSLILESASTNQTSMYLCASRGNSPNEKLFFGSGTQLSVL.

The gene calls are TRBV24-1 and TRBJ1-4; perhaps TRBD1 as D (5 bases). Looked up from germline, CDR1 is KGHDR and CDR2 is SFDVKD. Trimming stripped 9 bases from V and 8 bases from J, with 15 bases between. The CDR3 spans 13 residues. Here the CDR3 DNA reads TGTGCCACCGCCGCAGACAGCCGGGAAAAACTGTTTTTT. Its translation is CATAADSREKLFF.

Note on this clone: Other DNA sequences in this specimen translate into the identical CDR3. The chain couples TRBV5-6 to TRBJ1-1; no clear D gene. Trimming took 2 bases from V and 0 from J, leaving 5 bases between them. There are 13 residues in the CDR3. Germline V gene data show CDR1 as SGHDT and CDR2 as YYEEEE. The CDR3 coding sequence is TGTGCCAGCAGCTTCTTCTTGAACACTGAAGCTTTCTTT. Translation gives CASSFFLNTEAFF.

V is TRBV19 and J is TRBJ1-5, with D tentatively TRBD1 (5 bases). From germline, CDR1 is LNHDA and CDR2 SQIVND (reference sequence). Trimming removed 7 bases at V and 0 bases at J, with 10 bases between. The CDR3 covers 14 residues. The CDR3 region is CASTRRDSNQPQHF. Written as DNA, the CDR3 is TGTGCCAGTACCCGCAGGGATAGCAATCAGCCCCAGCATTTT.

The chain uses TRBV30 and TRBJ1-2; TRBD1 matches at 8 bases. The CDR3 contains 13 residues. Per germline, CDR1 GTSNPN and CDR2 SVGIG (reference sequence). The V segment lost 0 bases and the J segment 6 bases; nucleotides outside the gene matches: 3. The CDR3, as DNA: TGTGCCTGGAGTGTACAGGGGGGTAATGGCTACACCTTC. Protein product: CAWSVQGGNGYTF.

This clone came up a few times. V usage is TRBV2 and J usage is TRBJ2-1; 7 nucleotides line up with TRBD2. Germline lookup yields CDR1 SNHLY and CDR2 FYNNEI. This CDR3 contains 17 residues. V was pared by 0 bases and J by 2 bases, with 7 bases of the junction left unmatched. The CDR3 here is CASSEALLAGAYNEQFF. CDR3 bases: TGTGCCAGCAGTGAAGCGCTTCTGGCGGGGGCCTACAATGAGCAGTTCTTC.

The J gene is TRBJ1-2, the V gene TRBV7-9, with D tentatively TRBD1 (5 bases). CDR3 length: 14 residues. Trimming stripped 5 bases from V and 2 bases from J, with 12 bases between. Germline V gives CDR1 SEHNR, CDR2 FQNEAQ (reference sequence). The CDR3 protein is CASSLRDGNYGYTF. DNA of the CDR3: TGTGCCAGCAGCCTCCGGGACGGGAACTATGGCTACACCTTC.

This clone was seen more than once but under ten times. V usage is TRBV7-9 and J usage is TRBJ1-5; D possibly corresponds to TRBD1 (5 bases). V lost 5 bases to trimming and J lost 4 bases, with 12 bases between them. Germline assignment: CDR1 SEHNR and CDR2 FQNEAQ (reference sequence). The CDR3 consists of 14 residues. The CDR3 loop is CASSGIGVNQPQHF. Written as DNA, the CDR3 is TGTGCCAGCAGCGGGATAGGGGTTAATCAGCCCCAGCATTTT.

The chain uses TRBV9 and TRBJ1-1; D gene ambiguous. The V and J ends lost 0 bases and 4 bases respectively, with 10 bases between them. This CDR3 comprises 14 residues. Germline V gene data show CDR1 as SGDLS and CDR2 as YYNGEE. The CDR3 DNA reads TGTGCCAGCAGCGTAGATGTGACGGCCACTGAAGCTTTCTTT. It yields the protein CASSVDVTATEAFF.

The chain carries TRBV11-2 and TRBJ2-7; maybe TRBD2 (5 bases). Germline V gene lookup returns CDR1 SGHAT and CDR2 FQNNGV. Trimming stripped 3 bases from V and 2 bases from J, with 8 bases between. This CDR3 spans 13 amino acids. This CDR3 reads CASSLAGAYEQYF. The CDR3 DNA reads as TGTGCCAGCAGCTTGGCCGGGGCCTACGAGCAGTACTTC.

A remark on this clone: Within the sample, other DNA sequences also encode this same CDR3. This chain links TRBV5-6 with TRBJ1-1; no clear D. The CDR3 sequence is 13 residues long. CDR1 and CDR2 (germline): SGHDT, YYEEEE. Trimming cost V 0 bases and J 1 base, with 4 bases left between them. CDR3 coding DNA: TGTGCCAGCAGCTTGGGCAGGAACACTGAAGCTTTCTTT. It is translated as CASSLGRNTEAFF.

J is TRBJ2-7 and V is TRBV19; 9 positions match TRBD2. Germline V lookup: CDR1 LNHDA, CDR2 SQIVND (reference sequence). J gave up 5 bases and V 5 bases, and 7 bases lay outside the gene matches. The CDR3 is made up of 14 amino acids. The CDR3 sequence: CASSAGGQVNEQYF. The CDR3 nucleotides are TGTGCCAGTAGTGCGGGGGGGCAGGTTAACGAGCAGTACTTC.